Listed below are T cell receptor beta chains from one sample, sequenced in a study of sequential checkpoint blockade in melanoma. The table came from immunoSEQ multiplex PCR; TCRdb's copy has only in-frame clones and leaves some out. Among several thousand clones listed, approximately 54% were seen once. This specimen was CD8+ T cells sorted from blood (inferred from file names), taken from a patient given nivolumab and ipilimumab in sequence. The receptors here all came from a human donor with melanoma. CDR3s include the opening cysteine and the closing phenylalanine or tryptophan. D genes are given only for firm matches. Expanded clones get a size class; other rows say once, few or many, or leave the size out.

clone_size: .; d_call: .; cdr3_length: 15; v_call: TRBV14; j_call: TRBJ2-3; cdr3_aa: CASSQVSGFTDTQYF; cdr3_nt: TGTGCCAGCAGCCAAGTGTCCGGGTTCACAGATACGCAGTATTTT
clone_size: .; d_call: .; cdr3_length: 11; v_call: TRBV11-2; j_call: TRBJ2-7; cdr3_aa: CASSNSYEQYF; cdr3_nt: TGTGCCAGCAGCAACAGTTACGAGCAGTACTTC
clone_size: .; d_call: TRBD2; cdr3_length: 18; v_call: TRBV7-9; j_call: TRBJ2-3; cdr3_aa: CASSFRARAGGPIDTQYF; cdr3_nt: TGTGCCAGCAGCTTTCGCGCCCGAGCGGGGGGGCCGATAGATACGCAGTATTTT
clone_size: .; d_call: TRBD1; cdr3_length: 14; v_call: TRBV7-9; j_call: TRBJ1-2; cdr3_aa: CASSSDRANYGYTF; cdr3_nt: TGTGCCAGCAGCTCAGACAGGGCTAACTATGGCTACACCTTC
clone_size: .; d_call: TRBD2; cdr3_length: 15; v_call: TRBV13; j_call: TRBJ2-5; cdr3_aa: CASSSRGVHQETQYF; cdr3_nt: TGTGCCAGCAGCTCCCGGGGGGTACACCAAGAGACCCAGTACTTC
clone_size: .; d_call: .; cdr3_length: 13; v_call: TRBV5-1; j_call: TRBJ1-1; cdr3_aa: CASSLYSGAEAFF; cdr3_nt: TGCGCCAGCAGCTTGTATAGTGGAGCTGAAGCTTTCTTT
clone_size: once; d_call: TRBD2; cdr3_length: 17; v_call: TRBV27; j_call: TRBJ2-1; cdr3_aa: CASSSMTTSGGLNEQFF; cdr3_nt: TGTGCCAGCAGTTCTATGACGACTAGCGGGGGACTCAATGAGCAGTTCTTC
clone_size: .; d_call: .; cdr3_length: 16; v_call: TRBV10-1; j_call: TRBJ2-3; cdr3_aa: CASSESQGIGADTQYF; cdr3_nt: TGCGCCAGCAGTGAGTCGCAGGGGATCGGCGCAGATACGCAGTATTTT
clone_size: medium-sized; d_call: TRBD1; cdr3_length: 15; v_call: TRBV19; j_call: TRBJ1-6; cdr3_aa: CASSILDRVSSPLHF; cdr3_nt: TGTGCCAGTAGTATATTAGACAGGGTCTCTTCACCCCTCCACTTT
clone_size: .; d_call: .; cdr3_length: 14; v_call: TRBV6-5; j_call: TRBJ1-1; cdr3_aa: CASSPSGEMTEAFF; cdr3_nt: TGTGCCAGCAGTCCTTCAGGGGAAATGACTGAAGCTTTCTTT
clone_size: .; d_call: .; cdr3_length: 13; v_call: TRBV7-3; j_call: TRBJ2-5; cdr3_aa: CASSFVRAETQYF; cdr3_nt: TGTGCCAGCAGCTTTGTCAGGGCTGAGACCCAGTACTTC
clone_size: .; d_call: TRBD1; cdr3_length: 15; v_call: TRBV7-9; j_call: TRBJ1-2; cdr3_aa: CASSLVGDSNYGYTF; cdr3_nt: TGTGCCAGCAGCTTAGTAGGGGACAGTAACTATGGCTACACCTTC
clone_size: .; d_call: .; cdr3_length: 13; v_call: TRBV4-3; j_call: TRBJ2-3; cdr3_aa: CASSRTGTDTQYF; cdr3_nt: TGCGCCAGCAGTCGGACAGGCACAGATACGCAGTATTTT
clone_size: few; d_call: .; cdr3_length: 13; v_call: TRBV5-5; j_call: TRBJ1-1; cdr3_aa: CASSLAGNTEAFF; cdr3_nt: TGTGCCAGCAGCTTGGCAGGGAACACTGAAGCTTTCTTT
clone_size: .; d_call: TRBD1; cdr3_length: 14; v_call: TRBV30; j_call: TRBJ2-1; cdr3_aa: CAWSWGQGHNEQFF; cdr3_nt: TGTGCCTGGAGCTGGGGACAGGGCCACAATGAGCAGTTCTTC
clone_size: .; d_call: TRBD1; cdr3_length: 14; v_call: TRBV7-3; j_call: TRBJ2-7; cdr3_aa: CASSPGQGPYEQYF; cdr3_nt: TGTGCCAGCAGCCCGGGACAGGGACCCTACGAGCAGTACTTC
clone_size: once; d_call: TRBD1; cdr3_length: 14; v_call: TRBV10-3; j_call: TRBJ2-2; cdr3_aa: CATRQGENTGELFF; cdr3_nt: TGTGCCACCCGACAGGGAGAGAACACCGGGGAGCTGTTTTTT
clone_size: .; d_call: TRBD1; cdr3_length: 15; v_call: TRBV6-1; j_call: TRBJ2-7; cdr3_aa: CASSEGPGGPYEQYF; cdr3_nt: TGTGCCAGCAGTGAAGGACCAGGGGGCCCCTACGAGCAGTACTTC
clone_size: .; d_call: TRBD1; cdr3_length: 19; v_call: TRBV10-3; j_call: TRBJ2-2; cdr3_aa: CAISIFGLGTGTNTGELFF; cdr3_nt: TGTGCCATCAGCATTTTCGGTTTAGGGACAGGGACTAACACCGGGGAGCTGTTTTTT
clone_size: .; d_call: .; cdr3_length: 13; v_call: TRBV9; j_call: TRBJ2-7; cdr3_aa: CASSVDGSGEQYF; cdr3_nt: TGTGCCAGCAGCGTAGACGGGTCCGGCGAGCAGTACTTC
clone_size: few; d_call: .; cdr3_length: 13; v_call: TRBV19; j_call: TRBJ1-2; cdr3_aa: CASSPGGNYGYTF; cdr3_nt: TGTGCCAGTAGCCCGGGAGGTAACTATGGCTACACCTTC
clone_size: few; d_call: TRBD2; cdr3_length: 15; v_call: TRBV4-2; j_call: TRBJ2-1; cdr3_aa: CASSPLAGGPDEQFF; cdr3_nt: TGTGCCAGCAGCCCACTAGCGGGGGGGCCGGATGAGCAGTTCTTC
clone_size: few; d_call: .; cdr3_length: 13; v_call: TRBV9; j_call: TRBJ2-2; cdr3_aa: CASSKGLPGELFF; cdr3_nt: TGTGCCAGCAGCAAGGGGTTACCCGGGGAGCTGTTTTTT
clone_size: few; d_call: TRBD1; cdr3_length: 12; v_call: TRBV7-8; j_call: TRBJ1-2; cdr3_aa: CASSSGQGGYTF; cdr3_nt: TGTGCCAGCAGCTCGGGACAGGGGGGCTACACCTTC
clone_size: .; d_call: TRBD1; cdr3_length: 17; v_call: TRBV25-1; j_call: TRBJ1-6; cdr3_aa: CASSESLTGAYNSPLHF; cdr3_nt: TGTGCCAGCAGTGAATCGCTGACAGGGGCCTATAATTCACCCCTCCACTTT
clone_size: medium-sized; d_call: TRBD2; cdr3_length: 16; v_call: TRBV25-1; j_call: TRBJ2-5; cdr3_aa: CASSELAGKYQETQYF; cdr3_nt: TGTGCCAGCAGTGAACTAGCGGGGAAGTACCAAGAGACCCAGTACTTC
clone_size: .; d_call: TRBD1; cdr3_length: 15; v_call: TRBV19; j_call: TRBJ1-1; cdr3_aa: CASSIEGGQDTEALF; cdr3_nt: TGTGCCAGTAGTATTGAAGGGGGCCAAGACACTGAAGCTCTCTTT
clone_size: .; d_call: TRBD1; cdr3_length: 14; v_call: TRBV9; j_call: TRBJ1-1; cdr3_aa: CASSAEGQGTEAFF; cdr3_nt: TGTGCCAGCAGCGCCGAGGGACAGGGGACTGAAGCTTTCTTT